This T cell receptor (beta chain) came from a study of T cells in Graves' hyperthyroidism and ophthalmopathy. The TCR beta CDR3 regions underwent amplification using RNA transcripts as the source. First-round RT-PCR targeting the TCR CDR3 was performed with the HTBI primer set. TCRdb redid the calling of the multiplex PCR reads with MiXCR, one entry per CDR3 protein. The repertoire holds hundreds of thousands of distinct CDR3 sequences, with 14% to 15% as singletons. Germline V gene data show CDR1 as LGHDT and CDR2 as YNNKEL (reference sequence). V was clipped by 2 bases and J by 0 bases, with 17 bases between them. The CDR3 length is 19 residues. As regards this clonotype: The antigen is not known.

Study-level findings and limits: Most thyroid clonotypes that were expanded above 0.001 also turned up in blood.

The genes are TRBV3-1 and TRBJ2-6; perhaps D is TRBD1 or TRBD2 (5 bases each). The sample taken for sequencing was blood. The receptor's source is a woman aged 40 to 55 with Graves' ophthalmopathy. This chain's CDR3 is CASSQRDRHVTSGANVLTF. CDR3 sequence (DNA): TGTGCCAGCAGCCAAAGGGACCGCCATGTTACCTCTGGGGCCAACGTCCTGACTTTC.